The 10 T cell receptor beta chains below all came from one sample that was sequenced in a study of T-cell reconstitution after alpha-beta-depleted transplantation in children. The authors prepared the TCRbeta library with unique molecular identifiers. Using its own MiXCR run on the PCR reads, TCRdb lists one record per CDR3 protein. The sample has some 640,000 distinct CDR3 sequences; approximately 17% are singletons. Sequences were derived from PBMCs from the stem cell graft donor, sampled from the stem cell graft. These TCRs come from a human donor who donated a stem cell graft to a child with acute myeloid leukemia.

The CDR3 loop is CASSQDLGAVITGELFF. CDR3 in DNA: TGCGCCAGCAGCCAAGATTTGGGTGCTGTAATAACCGGGGAGCTGTTTTTT. The V gene is TRBV4-1, the J gene TRBJ2-2, with D unclear. The V end lost 0 bases, the J end lost 5 bases, and 16 bases lay between the germline ends. The V gene's germline CDR1 is MGHRA and CDR2 YSYEKL. This CDR3 region has 17 residues.

This clonotype was seen at least ten times. The rearrangement links TRBV12-3 or TRBV12-4 to TRBJ2-1; D is possibly TRBD1 (6 bases). V was pared by 5 bases and J by 9 bases, with 17 bases between. The CDR3 runs to 14 residues. CDR3 loop: CASSPRGGAPEQFF. The CDR3 DNA reads as TGTGCCAGCAGTCCCCGAGGGGGAGCACCTGAGCAGTTCTTC.

This clonotype has at least ten counts. The chain carries TRBV12-3 or TRBV12-4 and TRBJ1-5, with 8 bases lining up with TRBD1. This CDR3 spans 14 amino acids. Trimming at V came to 3 bases and at J to 7 bases, leaving 5 bases not matched to a gene. The CDR3: CASSFGQGEQPQHF. The CDR3 DNA reads TGTGCCAGCAGTTTTGGACAGGGAGAGCAGCCCCAGCATTTT.

This clonotype was seen at least ten times. The chain carries TRBV27 and TRBJ1-1, with D possibly TRBD1 on 6 matching bases. From germline, CDR1 is MNHEY and CDR2 SMNVEV (reference sequence). V lost 5 bases to trimming and J lost 4 bases, with 11 bases between them. CDR3 length equals 13 residues. The CDR3 loop is CASSERGATEAFF. The CDR3 DNA reads as TGTGCCAGCAGTGAGAGGGGGGCCACTGAAGCTTTCTTT.

This clonotype was recorded many times. In DNA, the CDR3 is TGCAGCGTTGATTTCGTGGGCAGTGGAAACACCATATATTTT. This translates into CSVDFVGSGNTIYF. The genes are TRBV29-1 and TRBJ1-3, with D unresolved. V dropped 3 bases and J dropped 3 bases, with 12 bases sitting between them. Germline V gives CDR1 SQVTM, CDR2 ANQGSEA. This CDR3 comprises 14 residues.

V gene TRBV7-2 combines with J gene TRBJ1-1; D not certain. Trimming took 2 bases from V and 10 from J, leaving 8 bases between them. In germline, CDR1 is SGHTA, CDR2 FQGNSA. The CDR3 runs 11 residues. CDR3 sequence: CASSLPGAAFF. In nucleotides, the CDR3 is TGTGCCAGCAGCTTACCTGGCGCAGCTTTCTTT.

In its sample, this clonotype was seen once. A much larger clonotype is one base distant, so this may be a read error. The J gene is TRBJ1-2, the V gene TRBV5-5; D might be TRBD1 (6 bases). The CDR3 extends over 13 amino acids. V shed 2 bases and J shed 8 bases, with 13 bases lying between them. Germline V gene lookup returns CDR1 SGHKS and CDR2 YYEKEE (reference sequence). Written as DNA, the CDR3 is TGTGCCAGCAGCTTCAGGGCAGGGGAGGGCTACACCTTC. It is translated as CASSFRAGEGYTF.

This clonotype was seen ten or more times. This sequence joins TRBV7-3 and TRBJ2-1; TRBD2 matches 11 bases. CDR3 size: 14 residues. Germline lookup yields CDR1 SGHTA and CDR2 FQGTGA. V shed 5 bases and J 8 bases; nucleotides not matched to a gene: 5. The chain's CDR3 is CASSPLAGGHEQFF. CDR3 in DNA: TGTGCCAGCAGCCCTCTAGCGGGGGGACATGAGCAGTTCTTC.

This clonotype was detected ten times or more. The rearrangement joins TRBV7-9 to TRBJ1-5, with 12 bases identical to TRBD1. The germline V gene encodes CDR1 SEHNR and CDR2 FQNEAQ (reference sequence). The V segment lost 6 bases and the J segment 6 bases; nucleotides outside the gene matches: 6. The CDR3 is made up of 15 amino acids. DNA for the CDR3: TGTGCCAGCAGTTTGGGACAGGGGGCAGGTCAGCCCCAGCATTTT. Translating it yields CASSLGQGAGQPQHF.

There are many counts of this clonotype. The rearrangement joins TRBV20-1 to TRBJ2-7, with D possibly matching TRBD1 (5 bases). Germline CDR1 is DFQATT and CDR2 is SNEGSKA (reference sequence). V was cut by 1 base and J by 4 bases, with 14 bases left in between. This CDR3 has 14 residues. Here the CDR3 DNA reads TGCAGTGCTAGAGGGGAAGGGGCCTTGTACGAGCAGTACTTC. Encoded protein: CSARGEGALYEQYF.